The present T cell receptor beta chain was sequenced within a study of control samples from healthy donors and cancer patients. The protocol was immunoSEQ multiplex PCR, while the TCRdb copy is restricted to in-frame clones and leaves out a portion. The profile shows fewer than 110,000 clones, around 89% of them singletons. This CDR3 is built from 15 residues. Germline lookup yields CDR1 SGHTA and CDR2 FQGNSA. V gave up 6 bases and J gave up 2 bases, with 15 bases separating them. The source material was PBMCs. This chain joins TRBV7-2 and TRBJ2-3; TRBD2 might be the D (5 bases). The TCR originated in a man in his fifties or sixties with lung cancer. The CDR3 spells CASRRGILYTDTQYF. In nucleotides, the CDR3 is TGTGCCAGCAGACGGGGTATCCTATACACAGATACGCAGTATTTT.